The rows below give T cell receptor beta chains drawn from one sample of a study of CD8+ T cells in alopecia areata. The repertoire was sequenced with immunoSEQ multiplex PCR; TCRdb's copy has only in-frame clones and lacks some. The table includes fewer than 80,000 clones, approximately 60% detected once. The source was CD8+ T cells sorted from blood, collected at week 0. Receptors originate from a human donor with alopecia areata. The CDR3 runs from the conserved cysteine through the conserved F or W. A D gene is named only where the DNA matches it firmly. A clone size is listed for some rows: how often the clone was seen (once, few, many), or a class if it is expanded.

NA NA TRBJ1-2 TRBV9 TGTGCCAGCAGCGTAGGATTGGGGGCTGGGGGAACCTATGGCTACACCTTC CASSVGLGAGGTYGYTF
few NA TRBJ2-7 TRBV4-1 TGCGCCAGCAGCCAAGTGGAGGATACCTACGAGCAGTACTTC CASSQVEDTYEQYF
NA NA TRBJ1-1 TRBV9 TGTGCCAGCAGCGTAGCTTCTCAGGGTGGAACTGAAGCTTTCTTT CASSVASQGGTEAFF
NA NA TRBJ2-7 TRBV30 TGTGCCTGGAGTGGAAACCCCACGACCCCGTCTCCCGGGTACGAGCAGTACTTC CAWSGNPTTPSPGYEQYF
NA TRBD1 TRBJ2-7 TRBV5-1 TGCGCCAGCAGCTTTCCTGGACAGGGGGGCGACGAGCAGTACTTC CASSFPGQGGDEQYF
few NA TRBJ2-2 TRBV6-4 TGTGCCAGCAGTGACTCGCCAGGGACCGGGGAGCTGTTTTTT CASSDSPGTGELFF
NA TRBD2 TRBJ2-3 TRBV4-1 TGCGCCAGCCTAAACGGGACGGGGGGGCCCTTCTCCACAGATACGCAGTATTTT CASLNGTGGPFSTDTQYF
NA NA TRBJ1-1 TRBV30 TGTGCCTGGAGGGCAGGGTTACTAAACACTGAAGCTTTCTTT CAWRAGLLNTEAFF
NA NA TRBJ1-3 TRBV4-3 TGCGCCAGCAGCCAAGATATATCAGGGAACACCATATATTTT CASSQDISGNTIYF
NA TRBD1 TRBJ1-2 TRBV27 TGTGCCAGCAAGTCCGGTCAGGGGGCGGATTATAACGGCTACACCTTC CASKSGQGADYNGYTF
NA TRBD2 TRBJ2-5 TRBV6-1 TGTGCCAGCAGTGTGCGACTAAGCGGGGTCGATGAGACCCAGTACTTC CASSVRLSGVDETQYF
NA NA TRBJ2-1 TRBV29-1 TGCAGCGTGGCTCAGCAGAACTACAATGAGCAGTTCTTC CSVAQQNYNEQFF
many TRBD2 TRBJ2-5 TRBV7-2 TGTGCCAGCAGAGGGGCGGGGGAAGAGACCCAGTACTTC CASRGAGEETQYF
NA TRBD2 TRBJ2-5 TRBV5-1 TGCGCCAGCAGCCAAGGGACTAGCGGGAGCAGAGAGACCCAGTACTTC CASSQGTSGSRETQYF
NA NA TRBJ1-4 TRBV29-1 TGCAGCTGCCAGGAAAAAGGACAGATTGCTGAAAAACTGTTTTTT CSCQEKGQIAEKLFF
NA NA TRBJ1-1 TRBV28 TGTGCCAGCAGACTCATGAACACTGAAGCTTTCTTT CASRLMNTEAFF
few TRBD1 TRBJ2-1 TRBV2 TGTGCCAGCAGCCCCGGACAGGAGAACAATGAGCAGTTCTTC CASSPGQENNEQFF
NA TRBD1 TRBJ1-2 TRBV4-1 TGCGCCAGCAGCCAAGAGGACGGACAGGATGGCTACACCTTC CASSQEDGQDGYTF
NA NA TRBJ1-2 TRBV5-1 TGCGCCAGCAGCTTGGGTTCTGGGAACTATGGCTACACCTTC CASSLGSGNYGYTF
once NA TRBJ2-2 TRBV29-1 TGCAGCGTTCTAAGATCGACCGGGGAGCTGTTTTTT CSVLRSTGELFF
NA TRBD1 TRBJ1-2 TRBV25-1 TGTGCCAGCAGTGAGGTGCTATCAGGGGGCACCTTCGGAGGCTACACCTTC CASSEVLSGGTFGGYTF
NA NA TRBJ2-7 TRBV5-1 TGCGCCAGCAGCTTGGAAGGAGCTCTTAGTGGCTACGAGCAGTACTTC CASSLEGALSGYEQYF
NA NA TRBJ2-1 TRBV6-5 TGTGCCAGCAGTTACGGTGTCGGCAATGAGCAGTTCTTC CASSYGVGNEQFF
NA NA TRBJ1-1 TRBV27 TGTGCCAGCAGGAGCGGGAGCACTGAAGCTTTCTTT CASRSGSTEAFF
NA TRBD2 TRBJ2-7 TRBV4-3 TGCGCCAGCAGCCAAGATAGCAGCGGGGGGGCCTACGAGCAGTACTTC CASSQDSSGGAYEQYF
NA NA TRBJ2-7 TRBV5-3 TGTGCCAGCAGCTTAACTTCGCAGGACCTGTACGAGCAGTACTTC CASSLTSQDLYEQYF
few NA TRBJ1-1 TRBV7-9 TGTGCCAGCAGCTTAGGGTACACTGAAGCTTTCTTT CASSLGYTEAFF
few NA TRBJ2-1 TRBV6-5 TGTGCCAGCAGACCGGGACGGGGGTACAATGAGCAGTTCTTC CASRPGRGYNEQFF
few NA TRBJ2-5 TRBV25-1 TGTGCCAGCAGTGAATTGGTCAGCCAAGAGACCCAGTACTTC CASSELVSQETQYF
few NA TRBJ1-2 TRBV30 TGTGCCTGGGTGCTTTGGGATCACTATGGCTACACCTTC CAWVLWDHYGYTF
NA NA TRBJ1-5 TRBV27 TGTGCCAGCAGTCCTATAGGGGGTTCCAATCAGCCCCAGCATTTT CASSPIGGSNQPQHF
many NA TRBJ2-5 TRBV7-9 TGTGCCAGCAGCTCGGCGGACCACCAAGAGACCCAGTACTTC CASSSADHQETQYF
NA TRBD1 TRBJ1-5 TRBV7-9 TGTGCCAGCAGCTCCGGGACAGGGAGCAATCAGCCCCAGCATTTT CASSSGTGSNQPQHF
once NA TRBJ2-7 TRBV9 TGTGCCAGCAGCGTAGCTCCAGGAGCAAACTACGAGCAGTACTTC CASSVAPGANYEQYF
NA TRBD1 TRBJ1-1 TRBV7-9 TGTGCCAGCAGATCGGACAGGGGCCAGTCCATGAACACTGAAGCTTTCTTT CASRSDRGQSMNTEAFF
few NA TRBJ1-1 TRBV7-3 TGTGCCAGCAGCTTAACGGTGAACACTGAAGCTTTCTTT CASSLTVNTEAFF
few TRBD1 TRBJ2-4 TRBV7-2 TGTGCCAGCAGAGATGAGGACAGGGAAAAAAACATTCAGTACTTC CASRDEDREKNIQYF
many TRBD1 TRBJ2-3 TRBV15 TGTGCCACCAGCAGAGATAGGGGGACAGGGTCAGATACGCAGTATTTT CATSRDRGTGSDTQYF
few TRBD1 TRBJ2-2 TRBV19 TGTGCCAGTAGTTTAGGGACAGGGCTCACCGGGGAGCTGTTTTTT CASSLGTGLTGELFF
NA NA TRBJ1-1 TRBV5-6 TGTGCCAGCAGCTTGGGGACTCCCAGTGAAGCTTTCTTT CASSLGTPSEAFF
NA TRBD1 TRBJ2-1 TRBV14 TGTGCCAGCAGCCAAGAGATCAGGACAGGGGGCGCGGGCCCCTACAATGAGCAGTTCTTC CASSQEIRTGGAGPYNEQFF
NA TRBD1 TRBJ2-2 TRBV15 TGTGCCACCAGCACCGACAGGGGAAACACCGGGGAGCTGTTTTTT CATSTDRGNTGELFF
NA TRBD1 TRBJ2-7 TRBV30 TGTGCCTGGGCACCGGGACAGGGCTACGAGCAGTACTTC CAWAPGQGYEQYF
few NA TRBJ2-6 TRBV27 TGTGCCAGCAGAGGTTGGGCCAACGTCCTGACTTTC CASRGWANVLTF
NA TRBD1 TRBJ2-7 TRBV4-1 TGCGCCAGCAGCCAAGTTTCCTGGGACAGGGGCCCTGCTGCCGAGCAGTACTTC CASSQVSWDRGPAAEQYF
NA NA TRBJ2-7 TRBV29-1 TGCAGCGTTTACCCCAGGACATACGAGCAGTACTTC CSVYPRTYEQYF
NA NA TRBJ2-7 TRBV4-1 TGCGCCAGCAGCCAAGATCCCGGGAGTATGTCCTACGAGCAGTACTTC CASSQDPGSMSYEQYF